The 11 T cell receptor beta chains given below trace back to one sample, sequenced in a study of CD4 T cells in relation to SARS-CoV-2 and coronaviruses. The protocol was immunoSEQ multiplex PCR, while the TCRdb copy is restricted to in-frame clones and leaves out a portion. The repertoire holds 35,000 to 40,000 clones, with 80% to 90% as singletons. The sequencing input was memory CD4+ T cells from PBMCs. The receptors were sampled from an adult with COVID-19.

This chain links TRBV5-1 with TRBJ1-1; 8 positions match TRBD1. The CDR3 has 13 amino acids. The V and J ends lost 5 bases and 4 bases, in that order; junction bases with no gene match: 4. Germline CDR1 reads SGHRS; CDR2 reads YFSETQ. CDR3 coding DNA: TGCGCCAGCAGGACAGGGGCCGGCACTGAAGCTTTCTTT. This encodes CASRTGAGTEAFF.

CDR3 protein: CASLGYSGNTIYF. CDR3 nucleotide sequence: TGTGCCAGCCTTGGGTACTCTGGAAACACCATATATTTT. The V call is TRBV6-6, the J call TRBJ1-3, with unresolved D. V was clipped by 8 bases and J by 0 bases, with 8 bases between them. This CDR3 has 13 amino acids. CDR1 is MNHNY and CDR2 is SVGAGI in the germline V gene (reference sequence).

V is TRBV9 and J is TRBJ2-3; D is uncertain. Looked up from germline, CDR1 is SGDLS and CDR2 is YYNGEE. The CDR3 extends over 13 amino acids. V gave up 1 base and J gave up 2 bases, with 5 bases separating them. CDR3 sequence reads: CASSVSPTDTQYF. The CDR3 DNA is TGTGCCAGCAGCGTAAGCCCCACAGATACGCAGTATTTT.

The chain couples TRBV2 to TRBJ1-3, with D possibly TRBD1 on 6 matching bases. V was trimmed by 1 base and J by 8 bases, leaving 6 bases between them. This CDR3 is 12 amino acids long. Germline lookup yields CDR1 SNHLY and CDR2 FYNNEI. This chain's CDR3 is CASSEEGDTIYF. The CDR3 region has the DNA TGTGCCAGCAGTGAAGAGGGGGACACCATATATTTT.

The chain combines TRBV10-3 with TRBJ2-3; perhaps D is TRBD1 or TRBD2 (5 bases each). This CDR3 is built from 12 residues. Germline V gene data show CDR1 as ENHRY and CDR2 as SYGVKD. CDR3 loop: CAARGSTDTQYF. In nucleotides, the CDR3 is TGTGCTGCGAGGGGAAGCACAGATACGCAGTATTTT.

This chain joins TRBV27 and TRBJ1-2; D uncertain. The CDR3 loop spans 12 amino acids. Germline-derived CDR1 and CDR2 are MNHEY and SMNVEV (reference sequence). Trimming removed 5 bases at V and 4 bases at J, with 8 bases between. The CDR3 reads CASSPRPYGYTF. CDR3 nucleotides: TGTGCCAGCAGTCCCCGGCCCTATGGCTACACCTTC.

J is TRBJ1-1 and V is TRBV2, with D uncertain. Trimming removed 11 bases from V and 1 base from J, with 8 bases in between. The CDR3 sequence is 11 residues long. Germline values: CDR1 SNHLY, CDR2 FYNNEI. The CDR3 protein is CAAKGNTEAFF. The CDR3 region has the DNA TGTGCCGCAAAGGGGAACACTGAAGCTTTCTTT.

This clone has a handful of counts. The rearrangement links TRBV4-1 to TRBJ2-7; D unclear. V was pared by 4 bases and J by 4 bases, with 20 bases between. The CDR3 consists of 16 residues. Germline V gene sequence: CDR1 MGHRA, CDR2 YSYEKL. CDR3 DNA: TGCGCCAGCAGCCCAGTCTTAAAGGCCCGAGGATACGAGCAGTACTTC. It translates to CASSPVLKARGYEQYF.

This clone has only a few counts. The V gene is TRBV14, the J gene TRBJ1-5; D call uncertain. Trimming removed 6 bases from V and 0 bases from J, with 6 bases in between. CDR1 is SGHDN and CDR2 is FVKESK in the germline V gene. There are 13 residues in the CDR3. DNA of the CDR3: TGTGCCAGCAGTCAGAATAGCAATCAGCCCCAGCATTTT. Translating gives CASSQNSNQPQHF.

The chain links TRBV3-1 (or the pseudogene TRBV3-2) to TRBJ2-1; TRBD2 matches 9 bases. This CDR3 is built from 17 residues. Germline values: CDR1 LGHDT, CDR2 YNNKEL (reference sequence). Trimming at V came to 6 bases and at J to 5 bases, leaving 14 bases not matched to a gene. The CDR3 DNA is TGTGCCAGCAGTCCTGCTTTGGGGCTAGCGGGGCACAATGAGCAGTTCTTC. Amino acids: CASSPALGLAGHNEQFF.

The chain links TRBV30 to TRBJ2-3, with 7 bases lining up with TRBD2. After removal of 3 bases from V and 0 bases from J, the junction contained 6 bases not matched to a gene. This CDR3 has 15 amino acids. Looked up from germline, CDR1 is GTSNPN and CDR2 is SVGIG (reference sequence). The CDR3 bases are TGTGCCTGGAGGGATAGCGGGTTAAGCACAGATACGCAGTATTTT. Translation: CAWRDSGLSTDTQYF. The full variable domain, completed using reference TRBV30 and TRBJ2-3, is SQTIHQWPATLVQPVGSPLSLECTVEGTSNPNLYWYRQAAGRGLQLLFYSVGIGQISSEVPQNLSASRPQDRQFILSSKKLLLSDSGFYLCAWRDSGLSTDTQYFGPGTRLTVL.